The clone carrying this T cell receptor (beta chain) appeared many times. Its antigen is as yet unknown. The data originate from a study of T-cell memory formation after mild COVID-19. Points from the study as a whole: Later expanders leaned CD4+, whereas day 15 to 85 contracting clones were balanced CD4/CD8. Some clones that responded were present in memory (sampled pre-infection), which suggests cross-reactive memory joined.

TCRdb re-derived calls from the 5' RACE reads in MiXCR, one entry per CDR3 protein. In the table there are tens of thousands of distinct CDR3 sequences, over 20% of which are singletons. Trimming at V came to 10 bases and at J to 5 bases, leaving 10 bases not matched to a gene. The CDR3 is made up of 15 amino acids. The germline CDR1 and CDR2 sequences are KGHDR and SFDVKD. This receptor was obtained from an adult who had mild COVID-19 (a few samples of this study predate the infection). Cell type and time point are not known. V and J are TRBV24-1 and TRBJ2-1; 10 nucleotides align to TRBD1. Sequencing was performed on PBMCs or a T cell subset sorted from them (not recorded which). The CDR3 sequence: CATKGGTGVHNEQFF. In nucleotides, the CDR3 is TGTGCCACGAAAGGGGGGACAGGGGTTCACAATGAGCAGTTCTTC.